The 31 T cell receptor beta chains listed next were all sequenced from one sample in a study of cytomegalovirus exposure and HLA in healthy donors. 13 Jbeta primers and 60 Vbeta primers were used for the PCR. Some clones are missing from TCRdb's copy, which holds only in-frame ones; the method was immunoSEQ multiplex PCR. The sample lists just over 200,000 clones; approximately 80% were seen once. The specimen was PBMCs. The receptors shown here come from a man in his fifties in good health and CMV-seronegative.

The J gene is TRBJ2-7, the V gene TRBV11-2, with 9 bases matching TRBD1. This CDR3 has 14 amino acids. Germline trimming cut 5 bases from V and 3 bases from J; bases unmatched to any gene: 5. The germline V gene encodes CDR1 SGHAT and CDR2 FQNNGV. CDR3 DNA sequence: TGTGCCAGCAGCGTGGGACAGGGCCTCTACGAGCAGTACTTC. It codes for CASSVGQGLYEQYF.

Note on this clone: The sample holds other DNA sequences that translate to the same CDR3. The rearrangement links TRBV19 to TRBJ2-7; TRBD1 agrees at 7 bases. J lost 2 bases, V lost 4 bases, and 2 bases had no gene match. Germline V gene data show CDR1 as LNHDA and CDR2 as SQIVND (reference sequence). The CDR3 sequence is 13 residues long. CDR3 DNA sequence: TGTGCCAGTAGTACGACAGGGCCCTACGAGCAGTACTTC. This encodes CASSTTGPYEQYF.

The chain is built from TRBV6-5 and TRBJ2-5, with TRBD2 matching over 9 bases. The last part of the DNA fits TRBJ2-7 better; the J call may be wrong. The CDR3 is 15 residues long. Germline V CDR1 and CDR2: MNHEY, SVGAGI. CDR3 protein: CASSYVAGVSYEQYF. The CDR3 nucleotides read TGTGCCAGCAGTTACGTAGCGGGAGTTTCCTACGAGCAGTACTTC.

This rearrangement joins TRBV12-5 to TRBJ2-7; D uncertain. The CDR3 has 16 residues. From germline, CDR1 is LGHNT and CDR2 FRNRAP. The V gene lost 2 bases and the J gene lost 5 bases, with 19 bases spanning the gap. CDR3 residues: CASGLPTPPQAHEQYF. The CDR3 DNA follows: TGTGCTAGTGGTTTGCCAACCCCCCCCCAGGCCCACGAGCAGTACTTC.

The chain uses TRBV6-5 and TRBJ1-2, with TRBD1 matching over 10 bases. Germline lookup yields CDR1 MNHEY and CDR2 SVGAGI. Losses at the gene ends were 5 bases for V and 4 bases for J; bases not matched to a gene: 4. This CDR3 region has 14 residues. CDR3 nucleotides: TGTGCCAGCAGTGGACAGGGGGTGGCCTATGGCTACACCTTC. This sequence encodes CASSGQGVAYGYTF.

The genes are TRBV7-2 and TRBJ2-3, with unresolved D. The CDR3 contains 12 residues. Germline V lookup: CDR1 SGHTA, CDR2 FQGNSA. V lost 3 bases and J 6 bases, leaving 7 bases between the germline ends. CDR3 region: CASSLLSDTQYF. The DNA of the CDR3 is TGTGCCAGCAGCTTGCTAAGTGATACGCAGTATTTT.

This clone has only a few counts. The V gene is TRBV7-3, the J gene TRBJ1-3; perhaps TRBD1 as D (5 bases). The CDR3 length is 14 residues. Between the trimmed V and J ends, which lost 4 bases and 0 bases, there was a span of 7 bases. Germline CDR1 is SGHTA and CDR2 is FQGTGA. This chain's CDR3 is CASSSQGSGNTIYF. The CDR3 DNA sequence: TGTGCCAGCAGCTCTCAGGGCTCTGGAAACACCATATATTTT.

For this clone: Germline and junction disagree at one end, which may indicate a read error. Other nucleotide sequences from this sample produce the same CDR3. This chain uses TRBV28 with TRBJ2-5; 7 bases fit TRBD2. The V gene's germline CDR1 is MDHEN and CDR2 SYDVKM. The CDR3 is made up of 17 amino acids. The CDR3 DNA follows: TGCGCCAGCAATTTTGGCTACTCTAGCGGCTCTCAAGAGACCCAGTACTTC. The encoded protein is CASNFGYSSGSQETQYF.

This chain connects TRBV4-1 to TRBJ2-1; TRBD1 is a possible D gene (6 bases). Germline values: CDR1 MGHRA, CDR2 YSYEKL. With 0 bases removed from V and 10 bases from J, the gap between germline ends came to 10 bases. The CDR3 is made up of 13 amino acids. CDR3 DNA: TGCGCCAGCAGCCAAGATATGGGGGCGGAGCAGTTCTTC. Its protein is CASSQDMGAEQFF.

This clone was seen only once. V is TRBV6-1 and J is TRBJ2-5; 12 nucleotides match TRBD2. With the DNA end fitting TRBJ2-7 better, the J assignment may be wrong. CDR1 and CDR2 from the germline V gene are MNHNS and SASEGT. CDR3 length: 15 amino acids. In DNA form, the CDR3 reads TGTGCCAGCAGTGAAATAGGGACTAGCGGGTACGAGCAGTACTTC. It is translated as CASSEIGTSGYEQYF.

Worth noting for this clone: A junction end diverges from the germline sequence, so it may reflect a read error. CDR3 DNA sequence: TGTGCCGGCAGTCGCGGACGGGGTAATGAAAAACTGTTTTTT. It is translated as CAGSRGRGNEKLFF. The V gene is TRBV6-5, the J gene TRBJ1-4; D gene ambiguous. Germline V gene lookup returns CDR1 MNHEY and CDR2 SVGAGI. The CDR3 loop spans 14 amino acids.

The chain combines TRBV7-9 with TRBJ2-6; D may be TRBD1 (6 bases). This CDR3 has 15 amino acids. Germline assignment: CDR1 SEHNR and CDR2 FQNEAQ (reference sequence). V dropped 3 bases and J dropped 2 bases, with 8 bases sitting between them. Here the CDR3 reads CASSFSGAGANVLTF. CDR3 sequence (DNA): TGTGCCAGCAGCTTTTCAGGGGCTGGGGCCAACGTCCTGACTTTC.

V is TRBV18 and J is TRBJ1-3, with 9 bases that match TRBD1. The germline V gene encodes CDR1 KGHSH and CDR2 LQKENI. The CDR3 runs to 17 residues. V lost 5 bases and J lost 4; bases outside the gene matches: 12. Here the CDR3 DNA reads TGTGCCAGCTCATCAATCTTACAGGGGGCAGTCGGAAACACCATATATTTT. Its protein product is CASSSILQGAVGNTIYF.

The chain couples TRBV27 to TRBJ2-3; TRBD2 is a possible D gene (5 bases). V gave up 8 bases and J gave up 0 bases, with 15 bases separating them. The CDR3 covers 15 residues. Germline-derived CDR1 and CDR2 are MNHEY and SMNVEV (reference sequence). CDR3 sequence: CASRGLDVSTDTQYF. In nucleotides, the CDR3 is TGTGCCAGCCGCGGACTGGACGTGAGCACAGATACGCAGTATTTT.

The chain couples TRBV5-1 to TRBJ2-5, with 12 bases aligning to TRBD2. Near its end, the DNA agrees better with TRBJ2-7, so the J call may be wrong. The germline gives CDR1 SGHRS, CDR2 YFSETQ. This CDR3 comprises 15 residues. The CDR3 here is CASNTTSGSRYEQYF. In DNA form, the CDR3 reads TGCGCCAGCAACACGACTAGCGGGAGTAGGTACGAGCAGTACTTC.

The chain is built from TRBV2 and TRBJ2-1, with TRBD1 identical over 8 bases. This CDR3 has 12 residues. Germline V gives CDR1 SNHLY, CDR2 FYNNEI. V was pared by 6 bases and J by 9 bases, with 4 bases of the junction left unmatched. CDR3 sequence (DNA): TGTGCCAGCAGCATACAGGGGGGTGAGCAGTTCTTC. This gives the protein CASSIQGGEQFF.

The rearrangement links TRBV29-1 to TRBJ1-1, with 9 bases lining up with TRBD1. Germline CDR1 SQVTM, CDR2 ANQGSEA. This CDR3 has 12 residues. The trim removed 7 bases at V and 5 bases at J, leaving 5 bases unmatched. The CDR3 DNA follows: TGCAGCGCGCACAGGGGGCGAACTGAAGCTTTCTTT. The encoded protein is CSAHRGRTEAFF.

V gene TRBV4-1 combines with J gene TRBJ1-5; D unresolved. The CDR3 totals 15 residues. V dropped 1 base and J dropped 3 bases, with 10 bases sitting between them. Germline V gives CDR1 MGHRA, CDR2 YSYEKL. The CDR3: CASSQVPYINQPQHF. In nucleotides, the CDR3 is TGCGCCAGCAGCCAAGTCCCGTACATCAATCAGCCCCAGCATTTT.

In this sample, this clone turned up once. DNA for the CDR3: TGCGCCAGCAGCTTACGGGCCTATAGCGGACAAGAGACCCAGTACTTC. Its protein is CASSLRAYSGQETQYF. The chain combines TRBV5-1 with TRBJ2-5; perhaps TRBD2 as D (6 bases). Trimming took 2 bases from V and 2 from J, leaving 16 bases between them. The V gene's germline CDR1 is SGHRS and CDR2 YFSETQ. This CDR3 region has 16 residues.

This rearrangement joins TRBV25-1 to TRBJ2-1, with 7 bases fitting TRBD1. V was clipped by 6 bases and J by 5 bases; unmatched bases: 10. The CDR3 is made up of 15 amino acids. Per the germline V gene, CDR1 is MGHDK and CDR2 is SYGVNS. The CDR3 coding sequence is TGTGCCAGCAGCGATACTCCCGGGACAGACAATGAGCAGTTCTTC. Amino acid sequence: CASSDTPGTDNEQFF. Full variable domain (outside the CDR3, taken from reference TRBV25-1 and TRBJ2-1): EADIYQTPRYLVIGTGKKITLECSQTMGHDKMYWYQQDPGMELHLIHYSYGVNSTEKGDLSSESTVSRIRTEHFPLTLESARPSHTSQYLCASSDTPGTDNEQFFGPGTRLTVL.

Turning to this clone: Other DNA sequences within the sample encode an identical CDR3. The CDR3 sequence is CASSEGLAKNIQYF. The CDR3 bases are TGTGCCAGCAGTGAGGGGCTAGCCAAAAACATTCAGTACTTC. V and J are TRBV2 and TRBJ2-4; perhaps TRBD1 as D (5 bases). Looked up from germline, CDR1 is SNHLY and CDR2 is FYNNEI. Deletions cut 3 bases from V and 0 bases from J, with 6 bases between. CDR3 length equals 14 residues.

This rearrangement joins TRBV18 to TRBJ2-1; no clear D. CDR3 length equals 14 residues. Per germline, CDR1 KGHSH and CDR2 LQKENI. V lost 2 bases and J lost 1, with 6 bases in between. The CDR3 loop reads CASSPTSSYNEQFF. The CDR3 nucleotides are TGTGCCAGCTCACCAACCAGTTCCTACAATGAGCAGTTCTTC.

This clone appeared once. This sequence joins TRBV5-1 and TRBJ2-3; 7 bases match TRBD2. J was trimmed by 0 bases and V by 5 bases; bases with no gene match: 12. This CDR3 comprises 17 residues. Germline values: CDR1 SGHRS, CDR2 YFSETQ. The CDR3 region has the DNA TGCGCCAGCAGGACTAGCAAAGATGAACGTAGCACAGATACGCAGTATTTT. This translates into CASRTSKDERSTDTQYF.

This chain links TRBV7-7 with TRBJ2-1, with 11 bases lining up with TRBD1. CDR1 and CDR2 from the germline V gene are SSHAT and FNYEAQ (reference sequence). This CDR3 contains 14 residues. V lost 5 bases and J lost 7; bases outside the gene matches: 4. CDR3: CASSPRDRGNEQFF. As DNA, the CDR3 is TGTGCCAGCAGCCCCCGGGACAGGGGGAATGAGCAGTTCTTC. The full variable domain, completed using reference TRBV7-7 and TRBJ2-1, is GAGVSQSPRYKVTKRGQDVTLRCDPISSHATLYWYQQALGQGPEFLTYFNYEAQPDKSGLPSDRFSAERPEGSISTLTIQRTEQRDSAMYRCASSPRDRGNEQFFGPGTRLTVL.

CDR3 nucleotide sequence: TGTGCCAGCAGACCGCAGCTACAGGCGTCTCGGGAGACCCAGTACTTC. It codes for CASRPQLQASRETQYF. The chain employs TRBV27 and TRBJ2-5, with a tentative D call TRBD1 (5 bases). CDR1 is MNHEY, CDR2 SMNVEV, per germline (reference sequence). The CDR3 length is 16 residues. The V end lost 6 bases, the J end lost 5 bases, and 22 bases lay between the germline ends.

DNA for the CDR3: TGTGCCAGTAGTTACAGGGCCTGGGATTACGAGCAGTACTTC. It encodes CASSYRAWDYEQYF. V is TRBV19 and J is TRBJ2-7; D possibly corresponds to TRBD1 (6 bases). Germline V gene data show CDR1 as LNHDA and CDR2 as SQIVND (reference sequence). Deletions cut 5 bases from V and 4 bases from J, with 15 bases between. The CDR3 is made up of 14 amino acids.

The J gene is TRBJ2-5, the V gene TRBV5-1, with 7 positions matching TRBD1. Trimming removed 4 bases from V and 2 bases from J; junction bases left unmatched: 5. CDR1 is SGHRS, CDR2 YFSETQ, per germline. The CDR3 runs to 14 residues. The CDR3 reads CASSLGTAQETQYF. CDR3 nucleotides: TGCGCCAGCAGCCTTGGGACAGCTCAAGAGACCCAGTACTTC.

V is TRBV7-2 and J is TRBJ1-5, with unresolved D. The V gene lost 3 bases and the J gene lost 0 bases, with 12 bases spanning the gap. The CDR3 is 16 amino acids. Germline V gene sequence: CDR1 SGHTA, CDR2 FQGNSA. DNA of the CDR3: TGTGCCAGCAGCTTGGGCGTACCATATAGCAATCAGCCCCAGCATTTT. Protein product: CASSLGVPYSNQPQHF.

The CDR3 DNA sequence: TGTGCCAGCAGCGTAGCTACTAGCGGGAGGCCCTCCTACAATGAGCAGTTCTTC. Protein product: CASSVATSGRPSYNEQFF. This chain links TRBV9 with TRBJ2-1; TRBD2 matches 12 bases. V gave up 0 bases and J gave up 0 bases; unmatched junction bases: 4. CDR1 is SGDLS and CDR2 is YYNGEE in the germline V gene. The CDR3 contains 18 residues.

Only one count was recorded for this clone. The chain links TRBV25-1 to TRBJ2-5; TRBD1 might be the D (5 bases). The germline V gene has CDR1 MGHDK and CDR2 SYGVNS. This CDR3 has 15 amino acids. V lost 3 bases to trimming and J lost 1 base, with 12 bases between them. The CDR3 DNA follows: TGTGCCAGCAGTGATTCCCATAGGGGCCAAGAGACCCAGTACTTC. Protein sequence: CASSDSHRGQETQYF.

This rearrangement joins TRBV29-1 to TRBJ2-1, with 10 positions matching TRBD2. CDR1 and CDR2 (germline): SQVTM, ANQGSEA. The CDR3 extends over 13 amino acids. Trimming removed 5 bases from V and 12 bases from J; junction bases left unmatched: 10. In DNA, the CDR3 is TGCAGCGTTCCTCAGCGGGAGGGCCTTGCGCAGTTCTTC. Its translation: CSVPQREGLAQFF.